The 16 T cell receptor beta chains below all came from one sample that was sequenced in a study of identical twins. TCRdb redid the calling of the 5' RACE reads with MiXCR, one entry per CDR3 protein. The table has around 1.7 million distinct CDR3 sequences, about 30% seen once. Sequencing was performed on cord blood. The source of these receptors is a newborn girl in good health.

This clonotype was detected only once. This chain connects TRBV20-1 to TRBJ2-2; TRBD2 matches at 8 bases. The CDR3 has 14 residues. The germline V gene has CDR1 DFQATT and CDR2 SNEGSKA (reference sequence). J lost 5 bases, V lost 5 bases, and 7 bases had no gene match. The CDR3 DNA reads TGCAGTGCTCGGCCGGGACTAGGGACCGGGGAGCTGTTTTTT. It is translated as CSARPGLGTGELFF.

The sample holds a few counts of this clonotype. The rearrangement links TRBV19 to TRBJ1-5, with TRBD1 as a possible D gene (5 bases). The V end lost 7 bases, the J end lost 1 base, and 14 bases lay between the germline ends. CDR3 length equals 15 residues. Per the germline V gene, CDR1 is LNHDA and CDR2 is SQIVND (reference sequence). CDR3 nucleotides: TGTGCCAGTAAGGTGGGGGTAGTAAGCAATCAGCCCCAGCATTTT. This codes for CASKVGVVSNQPQHF.

This clonotype has only a few counts. CDR3 in amino acids: CASSYKNSPLHF. CDR3 DNA: TGTGCCAGCAGTTACAAAAATTCACCCCTCCACTTT. The gene calls are TRBV6-5 and TRBJ1-6; D is ambiguous. CDR1 and CDR2 (germline): MNHEY, SVGAGI. The CDR3 consists of 12 residues. Trimming removed 2 bases at V and 7 bases at J, with 3 bases between.

The rearrangement joins TRBV6-1 to TRBJ1-2; TRBD1 might be the D (6 bases). CDR1 is MNHNS and CDR2 is SASEGT in the germline V gene. This CDR3 is 15 amino acids long. The germline V and J ends were trimmed by 0 bases and 3 bases, with 11 bases remaining between them. CDR3 DNA sequence: TGTGCCAGCAGTGAAGCGGCAAGGGGGGACTATGGCTACACCTTC. Protein product: CASSEAARGDYGYTF.

The J gene is TRBJ1-2, the V gene TRBV6-1; D is perhaps TRBD1 (6 bases). The germline gives CDR1 MNHNS, CDR2 SASEGT. This CDR3 spans 12 amino acids. Trimming cost V 3 bases and J 7 bases, with 9 bases left between them. The CDR3 spells CASSDQGIGYTF. As DNA, the CDR3 is TGTGCCAGCAGTGACCAGGGGATTGGCTACACCTTC.

The J gene is TRBJ1-1, the V gene TRBV2; maybe TRBD1 (5 bases). CDR3 size: 15 residues. Germline lookup yields CDR1 SNHLY and CDR2 FYNNEI. Trimming stripped 2 bases from V and 1 base from J, with 11 bases between. CDR3 sequence: CASSETGGGNTEAFF. The CDR3 DNA is TGTGCCAGCAGTGAAACGGGGGGTGGGAACACTGAAGCTTTCTTT.

This clonotype was detected a few times. This rearrangement joins TRBV7-2 to TRBJ2-1, with TRBD2 as a possible D gene (6 bases). The length of the CDR3 is 17 residues. The germline CDR1 and CDR2 sequences are SGHTA and FQGNSA. V gave up 7 bases and J gave up 2 bases, with 21 bases separating them. CDR3 region: CASILRTSGLTYNEQFF. CDR3 DNA sequence: TGTGCCAGCATCCTTAGGACGAGCGGGCTGACCTACAATGAGCAGTTCTTC.

This clonotype was counted only a few times. This chain connects TRBV20-1 to TRBJ2-5; 7 positions agree with TRBD2. The V and J ends lost 6 bases and 11 bases, in that order; junction bases with no gene match: 15. Germline V gene lookup returns CDR1 DFQATT and CDR2 SNEGSKA (reference sequence). CDR3 size: 13 residues. For the CDR3, the DNA is TGCAGTGCCTACGACTCCGCGGGGGATGAGCAGTACTTC. This codes for CSAYDSAGDEQYF.

Turning to this clonotype: At one end, the junction sequence differs from germline, possibly due to a read error. This sequence joins TRBV6-6 and TRBJ2-3; 7 bases are a match to TRBD2. CDR3 length: 17 amino acids. Germline CDR1 MNHNY, CDR2 SVGAGI (reference sequence). The CDR3 DNA follows: TGTGTCAGCAGTTACTCCAGACTAGCTGGGTCCTTGGATACGCAGTATTTT. Its protein is CVSSYSRLAGSLDTQYF.

This clonotype was counted ten times or more. A much larger clone differs by one base, so this may be a read error. The chain uses TRBV7-8 and TRBJ2-3; TRBD2 is a possible D gene (6 bases). The CDR3 runs to 14 residues. The germline gives CDR1 SGHVS, CDR2 FQNEAQ. V was trimmed by 5 bases and J by 0 bases, leaving 9 bases between them. The CDR3 DNA follows: TGTGCCAGCAGCCGAGGGACTAGCACAGATACGCAGTATTTT. Translating gives CASSRGTSTDTQYF.

The chain is built from TRBV15 and TRBJ2-5; 10 positions match TRBD2. This CDR3 spans 15 amino acids. V dropped 0 bases and J dropped 5; count of bases not matched to a gene: 3. The germline gives CDR1 LNHNV, CDR2 YYDKDF (reference sequence). CDR3 loop: CATSRESGGAETQYF. The DNA of the CDR3 is TGTGCCACCAGCAGAGAGAGCGGGGGGGCCGAGACCCAGTACTTC.

Worth noting for this clonotype: This may stem from a read error, because a much larger clone lies one nucleotide away. The rearrangement uses TRBV28 and TRBJ2-3; no clear D. Germline CDR1 is MDHEN and CDR2 is SYDVKM. This CDR3 is built from 16 residues. The V and J ends lost 4 bases and 2 bases respectively, with 16 bases between them. CDR3 in DNA: TGTGCCAGCAGTTCCCCCCCGCGGCCTTTCACAGATACGCAGTATTTT. This gives the protein CASSSPPRPFTDTQYF.

This clonotype was seen only a few times. J is TRBJ2-3 and V is TRBV5-1, with D uncertain. Trimming shortened V by 0 bases and J by 5 bases, and 10 bases separated the two germline ends. Germline CDR1 and CDR2: SGHRS and YFSETQ. CDR3 length: 14 residues. The CDR3 here is CASSLGLDVDTQYF. In nucleotides, the CDR3 is TGCGCCAGCAGCTTGGGGCTAGATGTAGATACGCAGTATTTT.

This clonotype was seen only a few times. The J gene is TRBJ2-1, the V gene TRBV28; 11 nucleotides line up with TRBD2. The V segment lost 6 bases and the J segment 5 bases; nucleotides outside the gene matches: 9. Germline CDR1 is MDHEN and CDR2 is SYDVKM. This CDR3 spans 16 amino acids. The CDR3 protein is CASSFYRLAGHNEQFF. The CDR3 region has the DNA TGTGCCAGCAGCTTCTACAGACTAGCGGGACACAATGAGCAGTTCTTC.

This clonotype was observed a handful of times. The rearrangement links TRBV24-1 to TRBJ2-6; D is unresolved. With 1 base removed from V and 0 bases from J, the gap between germline ends came to 6 bases. Germline values: CDR1 KGHDR, CDR2 SFDVKD. This CDR3 has 16 amino acids. The CDR3 coding sequence is TGTGCCACCAGTGATTTTAACTACTCTGGGGCCAACGTCCTGACTTTC. This encodes CATSDFNYSGANVLTF.

This clonotype occurred a few times. The chain employs TRBV24-1 and TRBJ2-1; 10 bases line up with TRBD2. Germline V gene sequence: CDR1 KGHDR, CDR2 SFDVKD. J was trimmed by 8 bases and V by 3 bases; bases with no gene match: 12. The CDR3 is made up of 17 amino acids. The CDR3 protein is CATSDPPSASGSHEQFF. The CDR3 nucleotides are TGTGCCACCAGTGATCCACCATCGGCTAGCGGGAGCCATGAGCAGTTCTTC.